The subject of this entry is one T cell receptor (beta chain). What it recognizes is unknown. HTBI primers from iRepertoire and Arm-PCR of CDR3 regions yielded the TCR beta libraries. TCRdb re-derived calls from the multiplex PCR reads in MiXCR, one entry per CDR3 protein. The table lists about 430,000 distinct CDR3 sequences, about 21% of them singletons. These data originate in a study of regulatory T cells in long-lasting Graves disease. Noted time point: persistent/refractory GD, antithyroid drugs over 5 years with positive TRAb. TCR sequences were obtained from RNA taken from PBMCs. Study-level points and caveats: Among samples with persistent disease, TRBV28, TRBJ1-2 and TRBJ2-5 were favored.

The length of the CDR3 is 15 residues. V shed 5 bases and J shed 0 bases, with 8 bases lying between them. From germline, CDR1 is LNHNV and CDR2 YYDKDF (reference sequence). The V and J genes are TRBV15 and TRBJ2-6; D remains ambiguous. The receptor was derived from a female donor with Graves disease. This material consisted of peripheral blood mononuclear cells (PBMCs), taken when the disease was refractory, from a patient treated with antithyroid drugs. The CDR3 coding sequence is TGTGCCACCAGCCGAATTTTCTCTGGGGCCAACGTCCTGACTTTC. Translating it yields CATSRIFSGANVLTF.